One sample yielded the 3 T cell receptor beta chains listed below, sequenced in a study of T-cell reconstitution after alpha-beta-depleted transplantation in children. Preparation of the TCRbeta library involved a method that used unique molecular identifiers. In TCRdb, the PCR reads were re-called with MiXCR into one record per CDR3 protein. The table has about 260,000 distinct CDR3 sequences, under 9.5% seen once. This specimen consisted of PBMCs, mostly from graft donor cells, obtained 180 days after TCRalphabeta/CD19-depleted stem cell transplant. The receptor set was obtained from a male patient younger than 18 who had a stem cell transplant for acute lymphoblastic leukemia, so the T cells may come from the graft donor.

Ten or more counts support this clonotype. The J gene is TRBJ2-5, the V gene TRBV12-3 or TRBV12-4; D is ambiguous. The CDR3 contains 13 residues. The germline V and J ends were trimmed by 6 bases and 4 bases, with 12 bases remaining between them. The CDR3 DNA follows: TGTGCCAGCAGGATCACGGAATCAGAGACCCAGTACTTC. This codes for CASRITESETQYF.

The sample holds many counts of this clonotype. The chain carries TRBV12-3 or TRBV12-4 and TRBJ2-7, with D perhaps being TRBD1 or TRBD2 (5 bases each). CDR3 length equals 15 residues. Trimming shortened V by 1 base and J by 2 bases, and 12 bases separated the two germline ends. The CDR3 coding sequence is TGTGCCAGCAGTTTAGAGATGGGGACCACCTACGAGCAGTACTTC. Protein sequence: CASSLEMGTTYEQYF.

This clonotype was recorded many times. The chain uses TRBV7-9 and TRBJ2-1, with D perhaps matching TRBD1 or TRBD2 (6 bases each). This CDR3 comprises 17 residues. The V end was cut by 3 bases, the J end by 2 bases, with 17 bases between. Germline-derived CDR1 and CDR2 are SEHNR and FQNEAQ (reference sequence). The CDR3, as DNA: TGTGCCAGCAGCTTCAGTCCACCCCGGGGGCCCTACAATGAGCAGTTCTTC. This gives the protein CASSFSPPRGPYNEQFF.